A single sample gave rise to the 25 T cell receptor beta chains below, sequenced in a study of cytomegalovirus exposure and HLA in healthy donors (dated by TCRdb to about 2017). Preparation of the library involved the immunoSEQ multiplex PCR assay. For the multiplex PCR, a mixture combining 60 forward primers for TCR Vbeta segments and 13 reverse primers for TCR Jbeta segments was used. TCRdb retrieved this table from immuneACCESS and kept in-frame rearrangements only. Not all clones are present; in checked studies, unresolved V genes account for under half, and no reason is known for the remainder. Across this sample there are about 110,000 clones, with just under 80% seen only once. Of the sample, 1% to 1.5% is held by the ten largest clones. Sequences were obtained from PBMCs. The receptors originated from a man between 25 and 39 years old in good health and CMV-seronegative.

This rearrangement joins TRBV13 to TRBJ2-7, with 7 bases identical to TRBD1. This CDR3 comprises 16 residues. Germline trimming cut 2 bases from V and 4 bases from J; bases unmatched to any gene: 11. CDR1 is PRHDT and CDR2 is FYEKMQ in the germline V gene (reference sequence). The DNA of the CDR3 is TGTGCCAGCAGCTTACAGACGACAGGGCCAAAGTACGAGCAGTACTTC. Translating gives CASSLQTTGPKYEQYF.

V is TRBV29-1 and J is TRBJ1-3; 8 bases fit TRBD1. Losses at the gene ends were 5 bases for V and 7 bases for J; bases not matched to a gene: 4. Germline lookup yields CDR1 SQVTM and CDR2 ANQGSEA. The CDR3 spans 12 residues. The CDR3 DNA follows: TGCAGCGTTCTGGACAGGGAGAACACCATATATTTT. Translating gives CSVLDRENTIYF.

The genes are TRBV6-5 and TRBJ1-1; perhaps TRBD1 as D (6 bases). CDR3 length equals 12 residues. Germline V gives CDR1 MNHEY, CDR2 SVGAGI. Trimming shortened V by 10 bases and J by 1 base, and 10 bases separated the two germline ends. CDR3: CATWTANTEAFF. The CDR3 bases are TGTGCCACCTGGACAGCGAACACTGAAGCTTTCTTT.

The chain couples TRBV30 to TRBJ2-5, with D perhaps matching TRBD1 (5 bases). The end of the DNA fits TRBJ2-7 better, so the J call may be wrong. CDR1 is GTSNPN and CDR2 is SVGIG in the germline V gene (reference sequence). This CDR3 has 15 residues. The CDR3 here is CAWSVALTVVYEQYF. CDR3 bases: TGTGCCTGGAGTGTTGCGTTGACAGTCGTCTACGAGCAGTACTTC.

This chain links TRBV4-1 with TRBJ2-7; TRBD1 agrees at 7 bases. The CDR3 length is 19 residues. Germline V gene lookup returns CDR1 MGHRA and CDR2 YSYEKL. The V and J ends lost 0 bases and 2 bases, in that order; junction bases with no gene match: 16. For the CDR3, the DNA is TGCGCCAGCAGCCAAGACGAGGTCGGGACAGCCACGTACCCCTACGAGCAGTACTTC. Amino acid sequence: CASSQDEVGTATYPYEQYF.

The chain joins TRBV11-3 to TRBJ1-1; 7 bases fit TRBD1. Germline V gene lookup returns CDR1 SGHNT and CDR2 YENEEA. This CDR3 region has 12 residues. With V trimmed by 5 bases and J by 7 bases, 4 bases remained unmatched. CDR3 nucleotides: TGTGCCAGCAGCCACGGGACAGATGAAGCTTTCTTT. It encodes CASSHGTDEAFF. The full variable domain, with the rest looked up from reference TRBV11-3 and TRBJ1-1, is EAGVVQSPRYKIIEKKQPVAFWCNPISGHNTLYWYLQNLGQGPELLIRYENEEAVDDSQLPKDRFSAERLKGVDSTLKIQPAELGDSAVYLCASSHGTDEAFFGQGTRLTVV.

V and J are TRBV2 and TRBJ1-2, with D possibly TRBD1 on 5 matching bases. The CDR3 runs to 14 residues. The V end lost 6 bases, the J end lost 7 bases, and 18 bases lay between the germline ends. Germline V gene sequence: CDR1 SNHLY, CDR2 FYNNEI. The CDR3 sequence is CASSQTGREVGYTF. CDR3 DNA sequence: TGTGCCAGCAGCCAGACGGGCAGGGAGGTTGGCTACACCTTC.

The gene calls are TRBV7-7 and TRBJ1-1; 8 bases are shared with TRBD1. The CDR3 has 15 amino acids. The ends lost 5 bases at V and 1 base at J; junction bases unmatched: 6. Looked up from germline, CDR1 is SSHAT and CDR2 is FNYEAQ (reference sequence). CDR3 sequence: CASSPEGQANTEAFF. For the CDR3, the DNA is TGTGCCAGCAGCCCGGAGGGACAGGCGAACACTGAAGCTTTCTTT.

In its sample, this clone was seen once. The genes are TRBV4-1 and TRBJ2-1, with 7 bases that match TRBD2. V shed 2 bases, J shed 3 bases, and the junction held 7 bases outside the gene matches. In germline, CDR1 is MGHRA, CDR2 YSYEKL. The CDR3 is 16 amino acids. Here the CDR3 reads CASSQLEGGSYNEQFF. CDR3 nucleotides: TGCGCCAGCAGCCAACTTGAGGGCGGGAGCTACAATGAGCAGTTCTTC.

V gene TRBV10-1 combines with J gene TRBJ2-3; TRBD1 aligns across 12 bases. CDR3 length: 17 amino acids. Trimming cost V 4 bases and J 4 bases; bases outside gene matches: 9. Germline loops: CDR1 WNHNN, CDR2 SYGVQD (reference sequence). The CDR3 is CASSGDRGREWSDTQYF. CDR3 sequence (DNA): TGCGCCAGCAGTGGGGACAGGGGGCGCGAATGGTCAGATACGCAGTATTTT.

This chain joins TRBV9 and TRBJ1-1; the D gene is possibly TRBD1 (5 bases). The CDR3 is 15 amino acids. Germline V gene data show CDR1 as SGDLS and CDR2 as YYNGEE. V was clipped by 4 bases and J by 3 bases, with 16 bases between them. The CDR3 DNA reads TGTGCCAGCAGCCAAACCGGCAGGGCGGACACTGAAGCTTTCTTT. Translated, it gives CASSQTGRADTEAFF.

Points on this clone: The sample contains more than one DNA sequence encoding this CDR3. This chain connects TRBV9 to TRBJ1-2, with 9 bases lining up with TRBD1. J lost 4 bases, V lost 1 base, and 5 bases had no gene match. CDR1 SGDLS and CDR2 YYNGEE come from the germline V gene. This CDR3 spans 15 amino acids. The CDR3 nucleotides read TGTGCCAGCAGCGTAACAGGGGGCGCGGGCTATGGCTACACCTTC. The encoded protein is CASSVTGGAGYGYTF.

The chain combines TRBV7-9 with TRBJ2-1; a weak D match, TRBD2 (6 bases). Germline V CDR1 and CDR2: SEHNR, FQNEAQ (reference sequence). Trimming took 7 bases from V and 1 from J, leaving 17 bases between them. The CDR3 sequence is 16 residues long. This chain's CDR3 is CASKKTRGRSYNEQFF. Written as DNA, the CDR3 is TGTGCCAGCAAAAAGACCCGGGGGAGGTCCTACAATGAGCAGTTCTTC. The full variable domain, its missing parts supplied by reference TRBV7-9 and TRBJ2-1, is DTGVSQNPRHKITKRGQNVTFRCDPISEHNRLYWYRQTLGQGPEFLTYFQNEAQLEKSRLLSDRFSAERPKGSFSTLEIQRTEQGDSAMYLCASKKTRGRSYNEQFFGPGTRLTVL.

J is TRBJ2-5 and V is TRBV5-1, with 11 bases that match TRBD2. After removal of 0 bases from V and 1 base from J, the junction contained 8 bases not matched to a gene. Germline V gene lookup returns CDR1 SGHRS and CDR2 YFSETQ. This CDR3 spans 18 amino acids. The CDR3 loop reads CASSLGLAGGYFQETQYF. In nucleotides, the CDR3 is TGCGCCAGCAGCTTGGGGCTAGCGGGAGGATATTTCCAAGAGACCCAGTACTTC.

The chain recombines TRBV27 with TRBJ1-5; 11 bases map to TRBD1. The CDR3 length is 17 residues. J was trimmed by 1 base and V by 5 bases; bases with no gene match: 7. Germline values: CDR1 MNHEY, CDR2 SMNVEV (reference sequence). Written as DNA, the CDR3 is TGTGCCAGCAGTCCGATGGACAGGGGGCTAAGCAATCAGCCCCAGCATTTT. This encodes CASSPMDRGLSNQPQHF.

The V and J genes are TRBV7-2 and TRBJ2-7; TRBD1 might be the D (6 bases). The CDR3 consists of 13 residues. CDR1 and CDR2 (germline): SGHTA, FQGNSA. Trimming removed 3 bases from V and 4 bases from J, with 10 bases in between. The CDR3 loop reads CASSLRQGYEQYF. The DNA for the CDR3 is TGTGCCAGCAGCTTGAGGCAGGGGTACGAGCAGTACTTC.

J is TRBJ2-1 and V is TRBV6-1; 8 positions agree with TRBD2. The junction had 10 bases not matched to a gene; V was cut back by 6 bases and J by 6 bases. The CDR3 totals 15 residues. In germline, CDR1 is MNHNS, CDR2 SASEGT. The CDR3 reads CASSASGLGGNEQFF. CDR3 sequence (DNA): TGTGCCAGCAGCGCTAGCGGGTTGGGTGGCAATGAGCAGTTCTTC.

The chain employs TRBV5-6 and TRBJ2-5; 10 nucleotides line up with TRBD2. Germline loops: CDR1 SGHDT, CDR2 YYEEEE. V shed 3 bases and J 1 base; nucleotides not matched to a gene: 9. The CDR3 is 17 amino acids. The CDR3 coding sequence is TGTGCCAGCAGCTGGGCTAGCGGGAGTGGTCCCCAAGAGACCCAGTACTTC. Encoded protein: CASSWASGSGPQETQYF.

The gene calls are TRBV13 and TRBJ1-2, with D possibly matching TRBD1 (5 bases). V was shortened by 7 bases and J by 1 base, with 13 bases between the two germline ends. The CDR3 spans 14 residues. Germline V gives CDR1 PRHDT, CDR2 FYEKMQ (reference sequence). The CDR3 is CASKRAGNNYGYTF. The CDR3, as DNA: TGTGCCAGCAAGCGGGCAGGGAATAACTATGGCTACACCTTC.

This clone was seen a few times. The J gene is TRBJ1-1, the V gene TRBV21-1. TRBV21-1 is given as a pseudogene. The CDR3 consists of 14 residues. This CDR3 is CASIFGRDNTEAFF. The CDR3 nucleotides read TGTGCCAGCATCTTTGGACGGGATAACACTGAAGCTTTCTTT.

The chain has TRBV7-2 and TRBJ1-1, with D unresolved. Germline CDR1 and CDR2: SGHTA and FQGNSA. The CDR3 covers 13 residues. Trimming took off 2 bases at V and 8 bases at J, with 12 bases between the two ends. The CDR3 protein is CASSLFQVQEAFF. The CDR3 nucleotides read TGTGCCAGCAGCTTATTCCAGGTCCAAGAAGCTTTCTTT. The entire variable domain, with the rest obtained from reference TRBV7-2 and TRBJ1-1, is as follows: GAGVSQSPSNKVTEKGKDVELRCDPISGHTALYWYRQSLGQGLEFLIYFQGNSAPDKSGLPSDRFSAERTGGSVSTLTIQRTQQEDSAVYLCASSLFQVQEAFFGQGTRLTVV.

The rearrangement uses TRBV6-5 and TRBJ2-1, with D possibly being TRBD2 (6 bases). The V end was cut by 5 bases, the J end by 10 bases, with 18 bases between. The CDR3 consists of 14 residues. The germline gives CDR1 MNHEY, CDR2 SVGAGI. The CDR3 DNA follows: TGTGCCAGCAGTCGGAGCGGGTTAAGAGAAGAGCAGTTCTTC. Residues: CASSRSGLREEQFF.

The CDR3 DNA sequence: TGTGCCAGCAGCTTACCAGGACAGGGTAATTCACCCCTCCACTTT. Protein: CASSLPGQGNSPLHF. The V call is TRBV11-2, the J call TRBJ1-6; TRBD1 matches 8 bases. CDR3 size: 15 residues. Trimming at V came to 2 bases and at J to 6 bases, leaving 3 bases not matched to a gene. CDR1 is SGHAT, CDR2 FQNNGV, per germline.

V usage is TRBV5-6 and J usage is TRBJ1-5; 7 bases line up with TRBD1. The CDR3 length is 15 residues. Germline CDR1 SGHDT, CDR2 YYEEEE. J was trimmed by 7 bases and V by 4 bases; bases with no gene match: 11. The CDR3 here is CASSLTDRESQPQHF. The CDR3 bases are TGTGCCAGCAGCCTGACCGACAGGGAGTCCCAGCCCCAGCATTTT. Drawing the rest from reference TRBV5-6 and TRBJ1-5, the complete variable domain is DAGVTQSPTHLIKTRGQQVTLRCSPKSGHDTVSWYQQALGQGPQFIFQYYEEEERQRGNFPDRFSGHQFPNYSSELNVNALLLGDSALYLCASSLTDRESQPQHFGDGTRLSIL.

J is TRBJ2-3 and V is TRBV5-4; D is perhaps TRBD1 (6 bases). The CDR3 sequence is 15 residues long. The germline V gene has CDR1 SGHNT and CDR2 YYREEE (reference sequence). Trimming removed 5 bases at V and 4 bases at J, with 17 bases between. CDR3 sequence: CASRDGTSAADTQYF. CDR3 nucleotide sequence: TGTGCCAGCAGAGACGGGACATCGGCGGCAGATACGCAGTATTTT.